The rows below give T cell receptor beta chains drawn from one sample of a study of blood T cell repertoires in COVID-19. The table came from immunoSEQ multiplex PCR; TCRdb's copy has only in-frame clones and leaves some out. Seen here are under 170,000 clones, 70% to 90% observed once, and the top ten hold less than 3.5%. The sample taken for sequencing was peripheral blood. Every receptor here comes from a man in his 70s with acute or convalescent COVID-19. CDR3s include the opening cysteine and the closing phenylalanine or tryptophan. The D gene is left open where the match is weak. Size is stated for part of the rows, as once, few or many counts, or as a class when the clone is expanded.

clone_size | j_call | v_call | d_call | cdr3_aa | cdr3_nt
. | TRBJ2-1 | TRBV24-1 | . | CATRGTFDNEQFF | TGTGCCACCAGGGGGACTTTCGACAATGAGCAGTTCTTC
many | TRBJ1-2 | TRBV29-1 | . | CSVESAGPNYGYTF | TGCAGCGTTGAATCGGCAGGGCCCAACTATGGCTACACCTTC
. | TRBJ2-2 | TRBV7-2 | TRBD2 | CASSRKLAGNTGELFF | TGTGCCAGCAGCCGTAAACTAGCGGGAAACACCGGGGAGCTGTTTTTT
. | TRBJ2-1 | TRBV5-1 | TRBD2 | CASSQGLAGGEQFF | TGCGCCAGCAGCCAGGGACTAGCGGGAGGTGAGCAGTTCTTC
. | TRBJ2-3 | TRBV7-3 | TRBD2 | CASSLNRRESTDTQYF | TGTGCCAGCAGCTTAAATCGGCGGGAGTCGACAGATACGCAGTATTTT
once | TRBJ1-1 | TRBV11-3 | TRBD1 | CASASGQGERRAFF | TGTGCCAGCGCCTCCGGACAGGGGGAGCGGAGAGCTTTCTTT
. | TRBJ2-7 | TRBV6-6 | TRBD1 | CASSSGQGGYEQYF | TGTGCCAGCAGTTCGGGACAGGGAGGCTACGAGCAGTACTTC
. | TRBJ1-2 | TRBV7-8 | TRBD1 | CASSRDRGRGYTF | TGTGCCAGCAGCCGGGACAGGGGTCGTGGCTACACCTTC
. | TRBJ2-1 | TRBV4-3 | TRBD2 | CASSPGTSGRAREQFF | TGCGCCAGCAGCCCAGGGACTAGCGGGAGGGCGCGCGAGCAGTTCTTC
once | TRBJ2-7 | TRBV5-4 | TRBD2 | CASRPASGSYYEQYF | TGTGCCAGCAGGCCCGCTAGCGGGAGCTACTACGAGCAGTACTTC
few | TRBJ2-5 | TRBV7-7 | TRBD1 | CASSADRVGQETQYF | TGTGCTAGCAGCGCAGACAGGGTGGGCCAAGAGACCCAGTACTTC
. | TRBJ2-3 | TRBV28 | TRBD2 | CATRKGLAGFGTQYF | TGTGCCACCCGCAAGGGACTAGCGGGATTCGGTACGCAGTATTTT
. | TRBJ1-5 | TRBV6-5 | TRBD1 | CASRPDRDNQPQHF | TGTGCCAGCAGGCCCGACAGGGACAATCAGCCCCAGCATTTT
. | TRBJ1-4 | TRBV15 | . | CATSRDLLRRSEKLFF | TGTGCCACCAGCAGAGATCTGCTTAGGAGAAGTGAAAAACTGTTTTTT
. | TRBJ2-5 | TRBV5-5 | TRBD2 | CASSLVGGAETQYF | TGTGCCAGCAGCTTAGTGGGAGGGGCAGAGACCCAGTACTTC
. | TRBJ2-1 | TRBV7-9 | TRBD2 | CASSLAQLAGAYNEQFF | TGTGCCAGCAGCTTAGCGCAACTAGCGGGAGCCTACAATGAGCAGTTCTTC
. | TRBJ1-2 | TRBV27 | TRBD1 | CASSVRGDSYGYTF | TGTGCCAGCAGTGTTAGGGGGGACAGCTATGGCTACACCTTC
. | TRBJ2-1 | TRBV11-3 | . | CASSPTGVNHEQFF | TGTGCCAGCAGCCCGACGGGAGTTAATCATGAGCAGTTCTTC
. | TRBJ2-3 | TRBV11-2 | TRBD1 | CASSPQGVDTQYF | TGTGCCAGCAGCCCCCAGGGGGTAGATACGCAGTATTTT
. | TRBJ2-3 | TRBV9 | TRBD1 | CASSARQGGTDTQYF | TGTGCCAGCAGCGCCCGACAGGGCGGCACAGATACGCAGTATTTT
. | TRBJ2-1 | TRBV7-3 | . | CASSLDGKGLPYNEQFF | TGTGCCAGCAGCTTAGACGGAAAAGGACTCCCCTACAATGAGCAGTTCTTC
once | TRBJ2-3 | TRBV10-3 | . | CAIRGATGDTQYF | TGTGCCATCAGGGGGGCGACTGGGGATACGCAGTATTTT